This TCR beta chain was identified during a study of T cell repertoires in cytomegalovirus infection. Using its own MiXCR run on the reads, TCRdb lists one record per CDR3 protein. The sample shows around 750,000 distinct CDR3 sequences, 30% to 35% of them seen only once. On this clonotype: The antigen is not known.

Trimming stripped 6 bases from V and 0 bases from J, with 8 bases between. This CDR3 comprises 13 residues. This chain links TRBV12-3 or TRBV12-4 with TRBJ1-1; D unclear. This TCR derives from a human donor in good health (CMV status not recorded). Some clones in this sample may be carry-over from other donors' samples. The sequencing used cultured CD8+ T cells from PBMCs, collected from culture after CMV antigen stimulation. The CDR3 nucleotides read TGTGCCAGCAGGAGCAGCGTGAACACTGAAGCTTTCTTT. It yields the protein CASRSSVNTEAFF.